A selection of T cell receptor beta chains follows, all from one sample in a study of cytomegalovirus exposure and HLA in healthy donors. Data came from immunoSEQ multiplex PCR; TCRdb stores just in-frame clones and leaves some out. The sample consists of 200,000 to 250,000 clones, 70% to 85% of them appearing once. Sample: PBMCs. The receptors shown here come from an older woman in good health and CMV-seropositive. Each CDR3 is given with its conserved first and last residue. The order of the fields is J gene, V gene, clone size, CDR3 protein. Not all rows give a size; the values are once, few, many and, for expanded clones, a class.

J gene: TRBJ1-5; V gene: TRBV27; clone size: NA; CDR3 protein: CASSRGGAAQPQHF
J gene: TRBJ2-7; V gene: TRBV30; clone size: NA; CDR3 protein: CAWSVRVRNHYGEQYF
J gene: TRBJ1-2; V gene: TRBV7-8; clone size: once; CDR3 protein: CASSLGVRGWGYTF
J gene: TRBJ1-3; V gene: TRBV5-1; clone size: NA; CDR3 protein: CASSLGVSGNTIYF
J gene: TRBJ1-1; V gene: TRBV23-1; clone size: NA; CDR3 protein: CASGATGATEAFF
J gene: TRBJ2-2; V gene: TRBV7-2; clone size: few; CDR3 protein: CASSFTGVLTGELFF
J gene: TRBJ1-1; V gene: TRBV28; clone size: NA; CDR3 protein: CASSPTGGLIFMNTEAFF
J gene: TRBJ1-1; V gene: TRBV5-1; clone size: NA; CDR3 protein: CASSVDRGNTEAFF
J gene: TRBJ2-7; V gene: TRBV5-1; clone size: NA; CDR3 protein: CASSSLGSGSGGADEQYF
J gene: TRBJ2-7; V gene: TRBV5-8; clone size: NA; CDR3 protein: CASSWPPYEQYF
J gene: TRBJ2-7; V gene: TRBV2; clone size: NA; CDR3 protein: CASSVEAGGVYEQYF
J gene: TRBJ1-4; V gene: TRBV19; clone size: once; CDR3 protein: CASSGGDSLNEKLFF
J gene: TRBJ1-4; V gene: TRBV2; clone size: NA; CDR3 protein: CASTQEAGNEKLFF
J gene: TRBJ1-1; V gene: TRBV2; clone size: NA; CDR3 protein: CASSEGQGGFF
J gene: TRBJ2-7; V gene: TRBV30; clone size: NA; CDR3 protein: CAWSGTGYPYEQYF
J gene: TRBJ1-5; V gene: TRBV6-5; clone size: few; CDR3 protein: CASRGQTYSNQPQHF
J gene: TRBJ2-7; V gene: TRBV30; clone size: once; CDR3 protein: CAWWGGWAVSYEQYF
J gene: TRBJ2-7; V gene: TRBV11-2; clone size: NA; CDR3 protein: CASSRVQGVFF
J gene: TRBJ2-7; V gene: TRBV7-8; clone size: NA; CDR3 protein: CASSTGQEYYEQYF
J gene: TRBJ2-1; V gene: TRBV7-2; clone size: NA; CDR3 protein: CASSLVGGGSYNEQFF
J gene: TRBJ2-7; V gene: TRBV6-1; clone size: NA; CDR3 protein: CASRRGQDYEQYF
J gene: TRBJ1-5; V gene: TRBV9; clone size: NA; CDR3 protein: CASSVGTEDNQPQHF